Included here is one TCR beta chain sequence, with context. Its antigen remains unknown. The CDR3 loop spans 14 amino acids. Germline V gene lookup returns CDR1 KGHSH and CDR2 LQKENI. Trimming took 2 bases from V and 1 from J, leaving 9 bases between them. The data belong to a study of radiation and T cells in renal cell carcinoma. Study findings and constraints: In blood, top tumor clones expanded by 2 weeks, shrinking by 4.

Time point here: blood 4 weeks post-SBRT, at nephrectomy. As to treatment: 15 Gy SBRT to primary tumor, nephrectomy 4 weeks later. Nephrectomy followed 15 Gy stereotactic body radiation by 4 weeks. After SBRT, blood was collected at 2 and 4 weeks, plus baseline. Clear cell pathology was present in this patient's renal cell carcinoma. This table comes from immunoSEQ multiplex PCR, and its TCRdb copy is limited to in-frame clones, with some not included. Seen here are 150,000 to 200,000 clones, about nine tenths observed once, and the top ten hold 10% to 12%. The gene calls are TRBV18 and TRBJ2-7; D uncertain. Sequenced material: blood, taken from a patient whose treatment included radiotherapy and nephrectomy. The clonotype was recovered from a woman aged 45-65 years with renal cell carcinoma. CDR3 protein: CASSPDLGSYEQYF. CDR3 DNA sequence: TGTGCCAGCTCACCAGACCTGGGGTCCTACGAGCAGTACTTC.